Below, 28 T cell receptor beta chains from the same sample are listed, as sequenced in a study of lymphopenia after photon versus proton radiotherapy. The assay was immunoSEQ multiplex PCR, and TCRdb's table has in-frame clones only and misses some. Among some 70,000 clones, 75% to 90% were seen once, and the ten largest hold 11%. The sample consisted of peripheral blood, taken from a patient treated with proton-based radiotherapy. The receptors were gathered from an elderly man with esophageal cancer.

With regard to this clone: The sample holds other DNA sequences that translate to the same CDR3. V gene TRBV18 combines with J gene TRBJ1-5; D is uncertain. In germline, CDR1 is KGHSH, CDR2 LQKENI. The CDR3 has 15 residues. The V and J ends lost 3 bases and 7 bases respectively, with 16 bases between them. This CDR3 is CASSPSGGFGQPQHF. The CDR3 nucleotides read TGTGCCAGCTCACCCTCGGGCGGTTTCGGGCAGCCCCAGCATTTT.

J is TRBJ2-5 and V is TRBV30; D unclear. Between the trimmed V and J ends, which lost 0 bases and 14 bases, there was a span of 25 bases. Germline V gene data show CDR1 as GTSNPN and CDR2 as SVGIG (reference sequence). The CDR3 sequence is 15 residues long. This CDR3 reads CAWSVGIGRKGLCYF. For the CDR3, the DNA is TGTGCCTGGAGTGTAGGCATCGGGCGAAAAGGCCTCTGCTACTTC.

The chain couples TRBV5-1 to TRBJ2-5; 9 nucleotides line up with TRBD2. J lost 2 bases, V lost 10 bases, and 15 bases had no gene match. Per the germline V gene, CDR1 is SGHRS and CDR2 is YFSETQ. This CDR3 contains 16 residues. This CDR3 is CAGLLLSGGVQETQYF. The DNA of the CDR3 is TGCGCCGGACTCCTCCTTAGCGGGGGAGTACAAGAGACCCAGTACTTC.

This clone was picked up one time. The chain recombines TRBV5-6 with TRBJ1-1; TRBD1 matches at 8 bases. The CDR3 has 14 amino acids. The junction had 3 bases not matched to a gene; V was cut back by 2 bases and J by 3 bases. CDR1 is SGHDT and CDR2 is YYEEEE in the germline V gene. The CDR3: CASSFAGGYTEAFF. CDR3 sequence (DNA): TGTGCCAGCAGCTTCGCAGGGGGCTACACTGAAGCTTTCTTT. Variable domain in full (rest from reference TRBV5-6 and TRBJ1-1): DAGVTQSPTHLIKTRGQQVTLRCSPKSGHDTVSWYQQALGQGPQFIFQYYEEEERQRGNFPDRFSGHQFPNYSSELNVNALLLGDSALYLCASSFAGGYTEAFFGQGTRLTVV.

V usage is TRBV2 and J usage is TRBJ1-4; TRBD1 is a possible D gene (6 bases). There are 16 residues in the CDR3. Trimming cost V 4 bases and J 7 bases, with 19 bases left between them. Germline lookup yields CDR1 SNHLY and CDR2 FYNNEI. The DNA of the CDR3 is TGTGCCAGCAGTGCTGACAGGTGGTTAACAATTGAAAAACTGTTTTTT. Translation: CASSADRWLTIEKLFF.

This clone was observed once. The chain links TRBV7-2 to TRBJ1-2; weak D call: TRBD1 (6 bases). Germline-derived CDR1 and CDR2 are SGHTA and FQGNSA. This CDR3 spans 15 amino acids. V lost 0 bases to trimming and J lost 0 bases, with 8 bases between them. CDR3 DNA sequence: TGTGCCAGCAGCTTAGCATGGACAGCTAACTATGGCTACACCTTC. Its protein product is CASSLAWTANYGYTF.

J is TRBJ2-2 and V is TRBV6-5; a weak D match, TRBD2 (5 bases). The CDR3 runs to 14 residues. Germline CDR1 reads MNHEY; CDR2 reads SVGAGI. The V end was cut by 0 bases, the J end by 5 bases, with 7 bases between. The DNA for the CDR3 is TGTGCCAGCAGTTACTCCAGGAGGACCGGGGAGCTGTTTTTT. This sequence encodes CASSYSRRTGELFF.

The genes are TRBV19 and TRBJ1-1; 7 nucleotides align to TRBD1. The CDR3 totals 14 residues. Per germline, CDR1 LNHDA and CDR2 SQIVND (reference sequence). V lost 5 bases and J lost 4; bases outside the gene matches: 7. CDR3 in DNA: TGTGCCAGTAGTCTCCCAGGGGGAGGCACTGAAGCTTTCTTT. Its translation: CASSLPGGGTEAFF.

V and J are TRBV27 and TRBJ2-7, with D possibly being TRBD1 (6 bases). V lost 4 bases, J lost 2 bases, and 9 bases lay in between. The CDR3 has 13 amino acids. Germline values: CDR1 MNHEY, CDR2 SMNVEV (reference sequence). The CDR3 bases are TGTGCCAGCAGTTCTGGGGACACCTACGAGCAGTACTTC. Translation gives CASSSGDTYEQYF.

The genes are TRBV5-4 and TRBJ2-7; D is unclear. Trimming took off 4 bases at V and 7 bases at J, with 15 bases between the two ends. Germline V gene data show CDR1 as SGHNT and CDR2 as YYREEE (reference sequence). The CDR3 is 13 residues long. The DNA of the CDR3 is TGTGCCAGCAGCCTATCGGGCATACGGGAGCAGTACTTC. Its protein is CASSLSGIREQYF.

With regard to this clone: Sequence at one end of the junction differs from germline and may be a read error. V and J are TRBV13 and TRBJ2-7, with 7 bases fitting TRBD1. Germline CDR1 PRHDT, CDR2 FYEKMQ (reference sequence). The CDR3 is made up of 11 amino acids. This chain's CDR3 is CASSLGTVQYF. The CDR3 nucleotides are TGTGCCAGCAGCCTAGGGACAGTACAGTACTTC.

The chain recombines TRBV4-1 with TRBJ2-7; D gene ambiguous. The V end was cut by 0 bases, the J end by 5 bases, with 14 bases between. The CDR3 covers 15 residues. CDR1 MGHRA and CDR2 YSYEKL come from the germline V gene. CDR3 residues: CASSQDPWIRNEQYF. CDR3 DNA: TGCGCCAGCAGCCAAGATCCATGGATTCGCAACGAGCAGTACTTC.

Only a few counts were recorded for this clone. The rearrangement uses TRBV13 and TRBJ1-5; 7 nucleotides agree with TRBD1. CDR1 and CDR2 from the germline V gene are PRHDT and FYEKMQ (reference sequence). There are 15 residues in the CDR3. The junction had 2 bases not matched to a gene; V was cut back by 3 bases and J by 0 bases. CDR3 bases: TGTGCCAGCAGCTTCCGGGACAGTAGCAATCAGCCCCAGCATTTT. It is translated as CASSFRDSSNQPQHF.

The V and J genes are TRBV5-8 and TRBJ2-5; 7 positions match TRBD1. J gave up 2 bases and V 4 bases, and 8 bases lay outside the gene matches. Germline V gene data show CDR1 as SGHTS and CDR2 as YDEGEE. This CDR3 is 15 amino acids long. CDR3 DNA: TGTGCCAGCAGCCCCTTGACAGGGTTACAAGAGACCCAGTACTTC. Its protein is CASSPLTGLQETQYF.

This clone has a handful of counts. Here the CDR3 DNA reads TGTGCCAGCAGCCAGGGGCACGACTATGGCTACACCTTC. It codes for CASSQGHDYGYTF. The genes are TRBV11-2 and TRBJ1-2; D is possibly TRBD1 (6 bases). V was shortened by 5 bases and J by 3 bases, with 10 bases between the two germline ends. This CDR3 has 13 residues. Germline loops: CDR1 SGHAT, CDR2 FQNNGV.

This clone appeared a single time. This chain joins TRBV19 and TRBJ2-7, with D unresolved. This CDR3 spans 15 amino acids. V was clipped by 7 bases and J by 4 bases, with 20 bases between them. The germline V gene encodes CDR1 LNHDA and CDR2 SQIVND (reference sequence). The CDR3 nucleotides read TGTGCCAGTACCGATGGGTCCTCAGGATCGTACGAGCAGTACTTC. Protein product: CASTDGSSGSYEQYF.

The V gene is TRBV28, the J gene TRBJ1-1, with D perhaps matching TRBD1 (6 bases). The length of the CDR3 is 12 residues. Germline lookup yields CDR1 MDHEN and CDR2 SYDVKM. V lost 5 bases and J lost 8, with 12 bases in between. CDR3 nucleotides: TGTGCCAGCAGTCACGGGGGGCTAGAAGCTTTCTTT. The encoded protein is CASSHGGLEAFF.

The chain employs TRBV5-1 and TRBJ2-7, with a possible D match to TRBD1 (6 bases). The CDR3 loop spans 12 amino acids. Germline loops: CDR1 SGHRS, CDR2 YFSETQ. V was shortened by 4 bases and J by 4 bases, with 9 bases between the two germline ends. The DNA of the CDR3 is TGCGCCAGCAGCCCCCAGGGGTACGAGCAGTACTTC. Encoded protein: CASSPQGYEQYF. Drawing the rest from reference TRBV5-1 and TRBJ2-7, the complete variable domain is KAGVTQTPRYLIKTRGQQVTLSCSPISGHRSVSWYQQTPGQGLQFLFEYFSETQRNKGNFPGRFSGRQFSNSRSEMNVSTLELGDSALYLCASSPQGYEQYFGPGTRLTVT.

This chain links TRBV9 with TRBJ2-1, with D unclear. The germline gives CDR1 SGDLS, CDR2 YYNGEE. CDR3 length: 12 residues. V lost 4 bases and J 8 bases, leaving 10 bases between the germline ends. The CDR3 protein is CASSYPGDEQFF. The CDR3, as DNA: TGTGCCAGCAGCTACCCGGGCGATGAGCAGTTCTTC. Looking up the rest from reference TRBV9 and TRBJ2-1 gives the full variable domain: DSGVTQTPKHLITATGQRVTLRCSPRSGDLSVYWYQQSLDQGLQFLIQYYNGEERAKGNILERFSAQQFPDLHSELNLSSLELGDSALYFCASSYPGDEQFFGPGTRLTVL.

CDR3 residues: CAWSVWDRFRWGYTF. The CDR3 DNA sequence: TGTGCCTGGAGTGTATGGGACAGGTTTCGATGGGGCTACACCTTC. This sequence joins TRBV30 and TRBJ1-2; 8 bases are shared with TRBD1. The CDR3 extends over 15 amino acids. Germline V gene sequence: CDR1 GTSNPN, CDR2 SVGIG (reference sequence). V trimming: 0 bases; J trimming: 8 bases; junction bases outside the gene matches: 11.

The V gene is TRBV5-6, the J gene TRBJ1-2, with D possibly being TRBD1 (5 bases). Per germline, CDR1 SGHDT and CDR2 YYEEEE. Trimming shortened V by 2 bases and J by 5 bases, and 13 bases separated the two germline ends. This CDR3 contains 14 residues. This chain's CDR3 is CASSFVTAEYGYTF. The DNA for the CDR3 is TGTGCCAGCAGCTTTGTGACAGCGGAGTATGGCTACACCTTC.

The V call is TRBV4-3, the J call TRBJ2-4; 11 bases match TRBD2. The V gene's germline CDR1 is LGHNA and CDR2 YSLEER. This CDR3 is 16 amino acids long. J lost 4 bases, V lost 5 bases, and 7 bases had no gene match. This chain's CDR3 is CASSDRASGGKNIQYF. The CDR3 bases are TGCGCCAGCAGCGATAGGGCTAGCGGGGGGAAAAACATTCAGTACTTC.

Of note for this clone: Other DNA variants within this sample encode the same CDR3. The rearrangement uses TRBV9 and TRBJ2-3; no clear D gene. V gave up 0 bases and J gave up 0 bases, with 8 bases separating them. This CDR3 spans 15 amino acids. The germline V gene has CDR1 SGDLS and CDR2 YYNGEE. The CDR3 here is CASSVVGSSTDTQYF. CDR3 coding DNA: TGTGCCAGCAGCGTAGTGGGGTCGAGCACAGATACGCAGTATTTT.

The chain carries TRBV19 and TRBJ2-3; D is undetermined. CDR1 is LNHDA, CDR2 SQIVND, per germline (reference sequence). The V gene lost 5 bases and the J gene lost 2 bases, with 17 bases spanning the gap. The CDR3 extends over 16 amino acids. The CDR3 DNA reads TGTGCCAGTAGTTCCCCTTCGAGCGCCTCCACAGATACGCAGTATTTT. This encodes CASSSPSSASTDTQYF.

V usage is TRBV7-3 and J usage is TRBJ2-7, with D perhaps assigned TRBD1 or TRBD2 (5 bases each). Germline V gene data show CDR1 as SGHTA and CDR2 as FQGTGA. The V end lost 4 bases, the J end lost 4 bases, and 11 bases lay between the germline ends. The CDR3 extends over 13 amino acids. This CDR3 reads CASSWGRGYEQYF. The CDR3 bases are TGTGCCAGCAGCTGGGGGAGAGGGTACGAGCAGTACTTC.

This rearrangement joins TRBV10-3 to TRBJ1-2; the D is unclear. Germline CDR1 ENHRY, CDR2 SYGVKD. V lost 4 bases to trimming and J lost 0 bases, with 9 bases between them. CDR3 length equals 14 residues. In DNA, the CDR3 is TGTGCCATCAGTGGGCCCGGGGCTAACTATGGCTACACCTTC. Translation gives CAISGPGANYGYTF.

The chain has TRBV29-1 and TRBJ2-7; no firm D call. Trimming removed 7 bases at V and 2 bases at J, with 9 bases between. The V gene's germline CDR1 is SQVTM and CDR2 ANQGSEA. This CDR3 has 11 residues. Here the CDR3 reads CSALRAYEQYF. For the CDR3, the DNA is TGCAGCGCTCTCCGGGCCTACGAGCAGTACTTC.

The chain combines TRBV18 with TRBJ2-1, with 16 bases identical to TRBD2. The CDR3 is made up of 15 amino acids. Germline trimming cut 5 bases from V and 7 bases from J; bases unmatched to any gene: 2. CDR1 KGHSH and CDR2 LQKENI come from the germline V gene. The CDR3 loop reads CASSLGLAGGNEQFF. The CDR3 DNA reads TGTGCCAGCTCATTGGGACTAGCGGGGGGGAATGAGCAGTTCTTC.